This T cell receptor beta chain was sequenced during a study of cytomegalovirus exposure and HLA in healthy donors. This clone was seen more than once but under ten times. The antigen remains unidentified. This CDR3 spans 16 amino acids. Germline V gene sequence: CDR1 ENHRY, CDR2 SYGVKD. Germline trimming cut 0 bases from V and 6 bases from J; bases unmatched to any gene: 9. Findings of the study overall: The study labeled 164 TCR beta chains cytomegalovirus-associated. A later analysis linked a missense variant in DCLRE1C to the trimming of TCR beta V and J genes.

In the PCR, 60 Vbeta and 13 Jbeta primers were used. TCRdb's table, derived via immunoSEQ multiplex PCR, lists solely in-frame clones and lacks some. The sample records 170,000 or so clones, around 80% being singletons. Source material: PBMCs. This chain links TRBV10-3 with TRBJ2-3, with 7 bases identical to TRBD1. This TCR was recovered from a male donor in good health and CMV-seropositive. Here the CDR3 reads CAISESGGPRVDTQYF. In DNA, the CDR3 is TGTGCCATCAGTGAGTCAGGGGGCCCCAGGGTGGATACGCAGTATTTT.